Presented here are 15 T cell receptor beta chains from one specimen sequenced in a study of T cells in Graves' hyperthyroidism and ophthalmopathy. RNA transcripts were the template for amplifying TCR beta CDR3 regions. During a first-round RT-PCR of the TCR CDR3, the HTBI primer set was used. Using its own MiXCR run on the multiplex PCR reads, TCRdb lists one record per CDR3 protein. Here the sample spans 450,000 to 700,000 distinct CDR3 sequences, about 43% being singletons. Sequenced sample: peripheral blood or thyroid tissue (not recorded which). All receptors derive from an adult woman with Graves' disease, either hyperthyroidism or ophthalmopathy (not recorded which).

This clonotype came up many times. V and J are TRBV2 and TRBJ1-1, with D perhaps TRBD1 (6 bases). CDR3 size: 15 residues. From germline, CDR1 is SNHLY and CDR2 FYNNEI. Between the trimmed V and J ends, which lost 3 bases and 2 bases, there was a span of 13 bases. CDR3 loop: CASSDRTELNTEAFF. The CDR3 bases are TGTGCCAGCAGTGACAGGACAGAGCTCAACACTGAAGCTTTCTTT.

The chain combines TRBV7-2 with TRBJ1-5; the D gene is possibly TRBD1 (6 bases). The V gene's germline CDR1 is SGHTA and CDR2 FQGNSA. The length of the CDR3 is 17 residues. Trimming cost V 5 bases and J 5 bases, with 22 bases left between them. CDR3: CASSPANLWEGDQPQHF. The CDR3 nucleotides are TGTGCCAGCAGCCCCGCAAACCTGTGGGAGGGGGATCAGCCCCAGCATTTT.

The genes are TRBV10-3 and TRBJ1-4; maybe TRBD1 (6 bases). Germline V gives CDR1 ENHRY, CDR2 SYGVKD. The V end was cut by 3 bases, the J end by 8 bases, with 16 bases between. This CDR3 contains 15 residues. The CDR3: CAISDSSGGREKLFF. Written as DNA, the CDR3 is TGTGCCATCAGTGATTCTAGCGGGGGCCGGGAAAAACTGTTTTTT.

The rearrangement joins TRBV2 to TRBJ1-6, with unresolved D. In germline, CDR1 is SNHLY, CDR2 FYNNEI. The CDR3 covers 13 residues. V gave up 4 bases and J gave up 6 bases, with 7 bases separating them. CDR3 in DNA: TGTGCCAGCAGTGGGCAGCCTAATTCACCCCTCCACTTT. It is translated as CASSGQPNSPLHF. The full variable domain, in which reference TRBV2 and TRBJ1-6 provide the parts outside the CDR3, is EPEVTQTPSHQVTQMGQEVILRCVPISNHLYFYWYRQILGQKVEFLVSFYNNEISEKSEIFDDQFSVERPDGSNFTLKIRSTKLEDSAMYFCASSGQPNSPLHFGNGTRLTVT.

This clonotype has a count of ten or more. The V gene is TRBV5-1, the J gene TRBJ1-6, with 8 positions matching TRBD1. The junction had 6 bases not matched to a gene; V was cut back by 7 bases and J by 9 bases. The CDR3 contains 13 residues. Germline CDR1 reads SGHRS; CDR2 reads YFSETQ. The CDR3 loop is CASGRDRSSPLHF. The CDR3 bases are TGCGCCAGCGGCCGGGACAGGAGTTCACCCCTCCACTTT.

As for this clonotype: Given a much more abundant clone one base away, this may be a read error. This chain links TRBV7-9 with TRBJ2-6; D gene ambiguous. Deletions cut 6 bases from V and 0 bases from J, with 6 bases between. Germline assignment: CDR1 SEHNR and CDR2 FQNEAQ (reference sequence). The CDR3 is 14 amino acids. In DNA, the CDR3 is TGTGCCAGCAGGCGTCCCTCTGGGGCCAACGTCCTGACTTTC. Its translation: CASRRPSGANVLTF.

This clonotype was counted a single time. The CDR3 DNA follows: TGTGCCATCAGATCCGCAGGGGGCAACACTGAAGCTTTCTTT. As protein: CAIRSAGGNTEAFF. This sequence joins TRBV10-3 and TRBJ1-1, with TRBD1 identical over 8 bases. V trimming: 6 bases; J trimming: 2 bases; junction bases outside the gene matches: 5. The germline gives CDR1 ENHRY, CDR2 SYGVKD. The CDR3 has 14 amino acids.

This clonotype was seen a handful of times. J is TRBJ2-3 and V is TRBV10-3; D is possibly TRBD2 (6 bases). Deletions cut 8 bases from V and 0 bases from J, with 15 bases between. Germline loops: CDR1 ENHRY, CDR2 SYGVKD. This CDR3 spans 15 amino acids. In DNA, the CDR3 is TGTGCCATCCGCGGGATAGCGAATAGCACAGATACGCAGTATTTT. Encoded protein: CAIRGIANSTDTQYF.

The rearrangement uses TRBV24-1 and TRBJ2-7; 9 bases map to TRBD1. This CDR3 is 14 amino acids long. Germline values: CDR1 KGHDR, CDR2 SFDVKD. The junction had 8 bases not matched to a gene; V was cut back by 7 bases and J by 5 bases. The CDR3 region is CATSPGTGRNEQYF. DNA for the CDR3: TGTGCCACCAGCCCCGGGACAGGGCGCAACGAGCAGTACTTC.

There are a few counts of this clonotype. The genes are TRBV9 and TRBJ2-3; D possibly uses TRBD1 or TRBD2 (5 bases each). Germline lookup yields CDR1 SGDLS and CDR2 YYNGEE. The ends were cut back, 4 bases at V and 5 bases at J, with 20 bases in the middle. This CDR3 comprises 16 residues. The CDR3 region is CASSIPKWGNEDTQYF. In DNA, the CDR3 is TGTGCCAGCAGCATCCCGAAGTGGGGGAACGAAGATACGCAGTATTTT.

The J gene is TRBJ1-2, the V gene TRBV30, with 9 bases fitting TRBD1. In germline, CDR1 is GTSNPN, CDR2 SVGIG (reference sequence). V lost 2 bases and J lost 8; bases outside the gene matches: 3. The CDR3 length is 12 residues. CDR3 region: CAWSPGTGGYTF. CDR3 nucleotide sequence: TGTGCCTGGAGTCCCGGGACAGGGGGCTACACCTTC.

The CDR3, as DNA: TGCGCCAGCAGCCCCAGACGGGGCGGGGATACGCAGTATTTT. Translating gives CASSPRRGGDTQYF. The rearrangement joins TRBV5-1 to TRBJ2-3; D tentatively fits TRBD1 or TRBD2 (5 bases each). Trimming stripped 4 bases from V and 6 bases from J, with 15 bases between. Germline CDR1 SGHRS, CDR2 YFSETQ. CDR3 size: 14 residues.

The V gene is TRBV28, the J gene TRBJ2-5; D is unclear. V lost 1 base to trimming and J lost 2 bases, with 8 bases between them. Germline loops: CDR1 MDHEN, CDR2 SYDVKM. The CDR3 has 14 residues. The CDR3 loop reads CASSLLSVQETQYF. CDR3 in DNA: TGTGCCAGCAGTTTATTGTCGGTACAAGAGACCCAGTACTTC.

V usage is TRBV29-1 and J usage is TRBJ2-7; 14 bases are a match to TRBD2. CDR3 length: 17 amino acids. The germline gives CDR1 SQVTM, CDR2 ANQGSEA. Unmatched junction bases numbered 10, after V lost 5 bases and J lost 1 base. CDR3 sequence: CSVLGPGTSGGSYEQYF. As DNA, the CDR3 is TGCAGCGTTCTGGGCCCAGGGACTAGCGGGGGATCCTACGAGCAGTACTTC.

This clonotype was seen many times. V and J are TRBV3-1 and TRBJ1-2; TRBD1 agrees at 7 bases. Germline CDR1 reads LGHDT; CDR2 reads YNNKEL (reference sequence). With V trimmed by 5 bases and J by 2 bases, 8 bases remained unmatched. The CDR3 sequence is 15 residues long. CDR3 in DNA: TGTGCCAGCAGCGACCGGGACAGCTTCAACTATGGCTACACCTTC. This codes for CASSDRDSFNYGYTF.